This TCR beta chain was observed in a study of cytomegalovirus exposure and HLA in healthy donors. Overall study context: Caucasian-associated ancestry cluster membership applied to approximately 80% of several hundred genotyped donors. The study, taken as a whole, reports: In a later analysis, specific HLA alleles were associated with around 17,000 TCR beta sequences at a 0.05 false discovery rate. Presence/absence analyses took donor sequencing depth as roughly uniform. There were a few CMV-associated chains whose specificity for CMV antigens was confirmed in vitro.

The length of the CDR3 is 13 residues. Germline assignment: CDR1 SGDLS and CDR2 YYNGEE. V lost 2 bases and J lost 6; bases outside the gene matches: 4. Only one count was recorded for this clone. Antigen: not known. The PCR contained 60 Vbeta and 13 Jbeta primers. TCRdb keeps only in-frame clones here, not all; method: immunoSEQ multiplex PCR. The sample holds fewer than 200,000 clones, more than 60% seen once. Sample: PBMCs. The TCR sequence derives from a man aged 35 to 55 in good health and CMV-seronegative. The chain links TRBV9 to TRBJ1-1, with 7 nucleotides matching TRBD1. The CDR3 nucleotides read TGTGCCAGCAGCGTCCGACAGGGATCTGAAGCTTTCTTT. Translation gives CASSVRQGSEAFF. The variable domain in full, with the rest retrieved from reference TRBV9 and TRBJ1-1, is DSGVTQTPKHLITATGQRVTLRCSPRSGDLSVYWYQQSLDQGLQFLIQYYNGEERAKGNILERFSAQQFPDLHSELNLSSLELGDSALYFCASSVRQGSEAFFGQGTRLTVV.